This TCR beta chain stems from a study of shared clonotypes between healthy human individuals. Regarding the study as a whole: In this cohort, only blood was sampled, and tissue repertoires likely differ.

The CDR3 runs to 14 residues. V shed 2 bases and J shed 5 bases, with 15 bases lying between them. Germline CDR1 and CDR2: SQVTM and ANQGSEA. Sequenced by immunoSEQ multiplex PCR; TCRdb stores in-frame clones only, minus some. This table holds a few hundred thousand clones, around three quarters found once. In its sample, this clone was seen once. Its antigen is not identified. The gene calls are TRBV29-1 and TRBJ2-5, with TRBD1 as a possible D gene (5 bases). This TCR was recovered from a woman aged 40-49 years in good health. Some clones in this sample may be carry-over from other donors' samples. Material for sequencing was PBMCs. DNA of the CDR3: TGCAGCGTTGAACCTGGGCAGGGTACGGAGACCCAGTACTTC. It yields the protein CSVEPGQGTETQYF.